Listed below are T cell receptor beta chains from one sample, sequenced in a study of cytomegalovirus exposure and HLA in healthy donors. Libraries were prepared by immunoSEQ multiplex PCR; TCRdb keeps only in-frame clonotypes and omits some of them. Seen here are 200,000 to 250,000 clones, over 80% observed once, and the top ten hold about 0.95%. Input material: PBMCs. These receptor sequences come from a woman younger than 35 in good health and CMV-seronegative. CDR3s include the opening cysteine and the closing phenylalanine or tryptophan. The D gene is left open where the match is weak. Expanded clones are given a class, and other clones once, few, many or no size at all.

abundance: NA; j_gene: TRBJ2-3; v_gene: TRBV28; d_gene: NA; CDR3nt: TGTGCCAGCACCCCAAGGCGGGGCAGCACAGATACGCAGTATTTT; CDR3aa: CASTPRRGSTDTQYF
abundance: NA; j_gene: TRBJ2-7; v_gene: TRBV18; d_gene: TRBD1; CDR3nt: TGTGCCAGCTCTGGGACAGGCAAACTCTCCTACGAGCAGTACTTC; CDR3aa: CASSGTGKLSYEQYF
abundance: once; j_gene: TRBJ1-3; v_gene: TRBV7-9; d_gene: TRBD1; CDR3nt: TGTGCCAGCAGCCGAGGGACAGGGAGCGTTGGAAACACCATATATTTT; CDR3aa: CASSRGTGSVGNTIYF
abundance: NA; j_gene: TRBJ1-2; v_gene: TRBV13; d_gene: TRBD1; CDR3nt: TGTGCCAGCAGACGGACAGGGGGAGCCTATGGCTACACCTTC; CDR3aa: CASRRTGGAYGYTF
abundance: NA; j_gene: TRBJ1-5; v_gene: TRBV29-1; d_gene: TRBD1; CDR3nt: TGCAGCGTTAAACAGGGGTATAATCAGCCCCAGCATTTT; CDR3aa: CSVKQGYNQPQHF
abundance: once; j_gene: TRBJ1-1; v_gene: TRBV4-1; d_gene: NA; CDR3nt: TGCGCCAGCAGCCAAGTAGCTATGAACACTGAAGCTTTCTTT; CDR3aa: CASSQVAMNTEAFF
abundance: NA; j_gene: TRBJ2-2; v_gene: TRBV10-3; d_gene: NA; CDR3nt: TGTGCCGTCCCTTCCAGCACCGGGGAGCTGTTTTTT; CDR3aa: CAVPSSTGELFF
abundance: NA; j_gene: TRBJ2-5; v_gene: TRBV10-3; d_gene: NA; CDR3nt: TGTGCCATCAGTGGTCAGGGTGACGGCCAAGAGACCCAGTACTTC; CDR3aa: CAISGQGDGQETQYF
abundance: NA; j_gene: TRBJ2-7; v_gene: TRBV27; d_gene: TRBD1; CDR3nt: TGTGCCAGCAAACACCTGACAGGGGCCAGCTACGAGCAGTACTTC; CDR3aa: CASKHLTGASYEQYF
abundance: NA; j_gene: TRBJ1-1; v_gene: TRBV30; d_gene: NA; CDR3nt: TGTGCCTGCGACCGGCAGGGAAGCACTGAAGCTTTCTTT; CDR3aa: CACDRQGSTEAFF
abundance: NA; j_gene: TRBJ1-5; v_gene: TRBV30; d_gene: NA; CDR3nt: TGTGCCTGGAGTGAAGCGGGGCTACGACAGCCCCAGCATTTT; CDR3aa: CAWSEAGLRQPQHF
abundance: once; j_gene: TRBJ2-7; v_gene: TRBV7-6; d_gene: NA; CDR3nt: TGTGCCAGCAGCTTAGTAATAGGGAGCGCGTCCGAGCAGTACTTC; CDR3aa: CASSLVIGSASEQYF
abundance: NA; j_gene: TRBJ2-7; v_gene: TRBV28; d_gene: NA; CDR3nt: TGTGCCAGCAGTTATGGAGTTTCATTCTACGAGCAGTACTTC; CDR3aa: CASSYGVSFYEQYF
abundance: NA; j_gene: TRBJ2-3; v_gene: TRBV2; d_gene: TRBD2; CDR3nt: TGTGCCAGCAGTGGGACTAGCGGGGTAGATACGCAGTATTTT; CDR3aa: CASSGTSGVDTQYF
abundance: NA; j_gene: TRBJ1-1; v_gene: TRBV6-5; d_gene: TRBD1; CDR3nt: TGTGCCAGCAGCCTCCAGGGGGCGCGGGGCTATGAAGCTTTCTTT; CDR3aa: CASSLQGARGYEAFF
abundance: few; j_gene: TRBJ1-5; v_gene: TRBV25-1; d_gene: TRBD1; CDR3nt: TGTGCCAGCAGTGGAACAGGGGATCAGCCCCAGCATTTT; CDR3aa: CASSGTGDQPQHF
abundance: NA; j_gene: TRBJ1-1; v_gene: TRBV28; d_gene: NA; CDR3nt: TGTGCCAGCAGTTACAGGGTCAGGAACACTGAAGCTTTCTTT; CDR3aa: CASSYRVRNTEAFF
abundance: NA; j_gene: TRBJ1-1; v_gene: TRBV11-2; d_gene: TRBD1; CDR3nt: TGTGCCAGCAGTCTGTTTAGTGGGGACAGGGGCACTGAAGCTTTCTTT; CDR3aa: CASSLFSGDRGTEAFF
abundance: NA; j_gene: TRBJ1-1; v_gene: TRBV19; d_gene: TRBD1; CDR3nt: TGTGCCAGTTTACAGGGGCTCGACACTGAAGCTTTCTTT; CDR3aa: CASLQGLDTEAFF
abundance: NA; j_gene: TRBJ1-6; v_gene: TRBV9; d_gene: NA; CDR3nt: TGTGCCAGCAGCGTAGGAGGGCTTGGTTCACCCCTCCACTTT; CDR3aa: CASSVGGLGSPLHF
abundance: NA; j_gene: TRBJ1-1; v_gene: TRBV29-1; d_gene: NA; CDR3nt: TGCAGCGTACCCAGGACAGAGGGGAACACTGAAGCTTTCTTT; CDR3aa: CSVPRTEGNTEAFF
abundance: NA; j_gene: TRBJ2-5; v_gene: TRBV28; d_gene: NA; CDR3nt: TGTGCCAGCAGTTTAGAGGAGACCCAGTACTTC; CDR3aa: CASSLEETQYF
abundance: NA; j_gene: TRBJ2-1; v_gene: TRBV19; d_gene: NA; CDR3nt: TGTGCCAGTAGCGGGGTGTCCTACAATGAGCAGTTCTTC; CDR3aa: CASSGVSYNEQFF
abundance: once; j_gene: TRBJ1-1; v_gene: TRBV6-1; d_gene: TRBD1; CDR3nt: TGTGCCAGCAGTGGAGGGACAGGTATGTTCAACACTGAAGCTTTCTTT; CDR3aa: CASSGGTGMFNTEAFF
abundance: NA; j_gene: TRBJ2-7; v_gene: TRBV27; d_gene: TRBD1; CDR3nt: TGTGCCAGCAGTTGGGCAGGGGGCGCGAATTGGGAGCAGTACTTC; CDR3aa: CASSWAGGANWEQYF
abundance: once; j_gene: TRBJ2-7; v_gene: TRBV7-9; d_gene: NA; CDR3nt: TGTGCCAGCAGCCAGGGGCCTGGACTAGGGGTTTACGAGCAGTACTTC; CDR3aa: CASSQGPGLGVYEQYF
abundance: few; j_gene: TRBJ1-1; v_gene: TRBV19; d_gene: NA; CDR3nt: TGTGCCAGTAGTATAGTCGGAGGAATCACTGAAGCTTTCTTT; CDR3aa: CASSIVGGITEAFF
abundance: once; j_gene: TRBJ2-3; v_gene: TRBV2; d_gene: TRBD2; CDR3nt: TGTGCCAGCACCCCCGGGACTAGCGCGGATACGCAGTATTTT; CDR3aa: CASTPGTSADTQYF
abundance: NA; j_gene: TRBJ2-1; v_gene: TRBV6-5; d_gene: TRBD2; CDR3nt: TGTGCCAGCACCCCCCGGGGGGAATCCTACAATGAGCAGTTCTTC; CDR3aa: CASTPRGESYNEQFF
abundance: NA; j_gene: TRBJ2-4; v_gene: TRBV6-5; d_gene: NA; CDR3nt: TGTGCCAGCAAAAAGGCGGGGCTGGGCAAAAACATTCAGTACTTC; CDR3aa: CASKKAGLGKNIQYF
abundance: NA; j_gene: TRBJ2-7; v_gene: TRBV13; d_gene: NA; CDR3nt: TGTGCCAGCAGCCTTGCAGGGGAGCAGTACTTC; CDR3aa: CASSLAGEQYF
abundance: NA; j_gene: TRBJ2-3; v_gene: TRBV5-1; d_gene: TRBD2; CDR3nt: TGCGCCAGCAGCTTGGTGGGGGGCCTAGCGGGAGTCCCAGATACGCAGTATTTT; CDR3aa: CASSLVGGLAGVPDTQYF
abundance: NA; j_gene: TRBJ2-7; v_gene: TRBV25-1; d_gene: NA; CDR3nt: TGTGCCAGCAGGCCCACTAAAGATGAGGGAGGGGGATACTACGAGCAGTACTTC; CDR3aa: CASRPTKDEGGGYYEQYF
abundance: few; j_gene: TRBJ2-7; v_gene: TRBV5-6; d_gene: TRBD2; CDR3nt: TGTGCCAGCAGCACAGTGAAAGCGGGAGGCCTCTCCTACGAGCAGTACTTC; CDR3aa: CASSTVKAGGLSYEQYF
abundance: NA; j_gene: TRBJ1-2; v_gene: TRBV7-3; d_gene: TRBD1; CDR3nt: TGTGCCAGCAGCCCCGGGGACAGTCACTATGGCTACACCTTC; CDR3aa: CASSPGDSHYGYTF
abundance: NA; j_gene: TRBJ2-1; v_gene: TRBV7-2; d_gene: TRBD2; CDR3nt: TGTGCCAGCAGTAATAACTTAGCGGGAGGGCGCAATGAGCAGTTCTTC; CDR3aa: CASSNNLAGGRNEQFF
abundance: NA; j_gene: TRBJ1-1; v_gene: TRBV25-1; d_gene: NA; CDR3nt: TGTGCCAGCAGTAGGGGGAGTGTCTGGACTGAAGCTTTCTTT; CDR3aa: CASSRGSVWTEAFF
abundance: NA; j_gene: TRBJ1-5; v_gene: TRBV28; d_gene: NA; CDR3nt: TGTGCCAGCAGTTTCGGGTCGGCGGGCAATCAGCCCCAGCATTTT; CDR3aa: CASSFGSAGNQPQHF
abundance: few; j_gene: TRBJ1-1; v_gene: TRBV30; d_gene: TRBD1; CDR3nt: TGTGCCTGGAGGCCGACAGGGGGCTTTACTGAAGCTTTCTTT; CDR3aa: CAWRPTGGFTEAFF
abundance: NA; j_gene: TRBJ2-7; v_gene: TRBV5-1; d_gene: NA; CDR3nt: TGCGCCAGCAGCGTCCAGGGCCAATTGGGCGAGCAGTACTTC; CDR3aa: CASSVQGQLGEQYF
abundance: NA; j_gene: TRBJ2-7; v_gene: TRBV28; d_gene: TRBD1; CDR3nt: TGTGCCAGCAGTTCAGCCGGGACAGGGACCTACGAGCAGTACTTC; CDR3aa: CASSSAGTGTYEQYF
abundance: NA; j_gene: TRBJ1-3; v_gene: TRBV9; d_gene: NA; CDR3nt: TGTGCCAGCAGCGTAGGAGGGAACTCTGGAAACACCATATATTTT; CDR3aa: CASSVGGNSGNTIYF
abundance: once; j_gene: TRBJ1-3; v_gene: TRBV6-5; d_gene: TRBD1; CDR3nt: TGTGCCAGCAGTTCGGGACAGGGAGTCACCATATATTTT; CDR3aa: CASSSGQGVTIYF
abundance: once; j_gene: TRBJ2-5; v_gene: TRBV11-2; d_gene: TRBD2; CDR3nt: TGTGCCAGCAGCTTAGGCGGGACTAGGACCGAGACCCAGTACTTC; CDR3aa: CASSLGGTRTETQYF
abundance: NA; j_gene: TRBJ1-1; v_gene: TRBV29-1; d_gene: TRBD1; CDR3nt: TGCAGCGCCCGGGAGACAGGGGGCAGGGGCACTGAAGCTTTCTTT; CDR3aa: CSARETGGRGTEAFF
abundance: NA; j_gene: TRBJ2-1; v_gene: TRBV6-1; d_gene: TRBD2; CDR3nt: TGTGCCAGCAGGTGGGAGGGCCCGGTTTTAAATGAGCAGTTCTTC; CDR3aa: CASRWEGPVLNEQFF
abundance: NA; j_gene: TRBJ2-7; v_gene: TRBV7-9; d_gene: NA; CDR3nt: TGTGCCAGCAGCCCTGGGGGGTACGAGCAGTACTTC; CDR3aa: CASSPGGYEQYF
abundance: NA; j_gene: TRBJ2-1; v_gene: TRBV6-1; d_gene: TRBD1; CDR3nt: TGTGCCAGCAGTGCTTCGGACAGGGGGTTATCGGCTGAGCAGTTCTTC; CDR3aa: CASSASDRGLSAEQFF
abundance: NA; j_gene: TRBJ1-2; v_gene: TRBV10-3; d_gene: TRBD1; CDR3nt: TGTGCCATCAGGGCCGACAGGGACGTCTATGGCTACACCTTC; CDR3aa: CAIRADRDVYGYTF
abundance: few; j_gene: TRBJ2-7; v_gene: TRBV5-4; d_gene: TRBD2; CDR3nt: TGTGCCAGCGGGACTAACTACGAGCAGTACTTC; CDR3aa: CASGTNYEQYF
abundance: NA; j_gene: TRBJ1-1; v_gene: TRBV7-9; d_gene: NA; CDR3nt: TGTGCCAGCAGCCTTTCCGGGGGGGTCACTGAAGCTTTCTTT; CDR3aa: CASSLSGGVTEAFF
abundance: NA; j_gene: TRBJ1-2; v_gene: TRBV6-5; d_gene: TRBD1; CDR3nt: TGTGCCAGCATTGCAACAGGGGGGAACTATGGCTACACCTTC; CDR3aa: CASIATGGNYGYTF
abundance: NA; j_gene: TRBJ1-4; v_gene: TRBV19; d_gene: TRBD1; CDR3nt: TGTGCCAGTAGGGACCGGGACAGGGGTCATGAAAAACTGTTTTTT; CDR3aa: CASRDRDRGHEKLFF
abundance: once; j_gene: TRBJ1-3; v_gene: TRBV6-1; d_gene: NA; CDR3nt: TGTGCCAGCAGTGAAACGGGGGGTCTACGCTCTGGAAACACCATATATTTT; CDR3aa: CASSETGGLRSGNTIYF
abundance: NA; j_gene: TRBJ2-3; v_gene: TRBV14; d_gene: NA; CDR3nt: TGTGCCAGCAGCCAAGAACTAACAGATACGCAGTATTTT; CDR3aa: CASSQELTDTQYF
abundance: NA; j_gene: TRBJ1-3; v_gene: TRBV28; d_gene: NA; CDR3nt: TGTGCCAGCACCCTAACGGAGTCTCCTTGGGACACCATATATTTT; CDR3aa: CASTLTESPWDTIYF
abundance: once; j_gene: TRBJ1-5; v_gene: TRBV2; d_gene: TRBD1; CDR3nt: TGTGCCAGCAGTTACGGACAGGGGATACGGACGGATCAGCCCCAGCATTTT; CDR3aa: CASSYGQGIRTDQPQHF
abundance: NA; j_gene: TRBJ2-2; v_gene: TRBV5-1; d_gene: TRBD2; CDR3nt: TGCGCCAGCAGCCCTCCGGGACTAGCGGGAGGGGGCACCGGGGAGCTGTTTTTT; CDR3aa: CASSPPGLAGGGTGELFF
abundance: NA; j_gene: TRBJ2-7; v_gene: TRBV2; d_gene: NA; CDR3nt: TGTGCCAGGTCACCCGCTGGGGGGGAGCAGTACTTC; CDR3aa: CARSPAGGEQYF